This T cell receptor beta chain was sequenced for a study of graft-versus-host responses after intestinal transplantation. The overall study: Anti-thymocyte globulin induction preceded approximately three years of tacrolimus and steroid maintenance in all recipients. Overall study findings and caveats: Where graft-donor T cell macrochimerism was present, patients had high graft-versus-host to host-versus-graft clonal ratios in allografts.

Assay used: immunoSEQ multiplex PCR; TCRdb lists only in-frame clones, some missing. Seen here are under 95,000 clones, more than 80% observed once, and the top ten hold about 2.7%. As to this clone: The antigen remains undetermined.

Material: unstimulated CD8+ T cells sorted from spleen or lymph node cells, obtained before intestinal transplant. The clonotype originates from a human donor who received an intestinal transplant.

CDR3 sequence (DNA): TGTGCCAGCTCACCACCGGGTCAGGGCGTTTCCTACGAGCAGTACTTC. It encodes CASSPPGQGVSYEQYF. The rearrangement uses TRBV18 and TRBJ2-7; the D gene is possibly TRBD1 (5 bases). The CDR3 runs 16 residues. V lost 0 bases and J lost 1, with 13 bases in between. Germline V CDR1 and CDR2: KGHSH, LQKENI.